This T cell receptor (beta chain) was identified in a study of beta chain features in type 1 diabetes. Background on the study: All samples combined gave 90 million to 130 million sorted cells for examination. Study results and limitations: For patients and controls alike, PCR might favor shorter templates to the same degree.

This CDR3 contains 15 residues. From germline, CDR1 is SGHRS and CDR2 YFSETQ. V gave up 5 bases and J gave up 1 base; unmatched junction bases: 7. Expressed TCRB transcripts were sequenced because the entire RNA isolate underwent reverse transcription. Sequencing was performed with immunoSEQ multiplex PCR; in TCRdb, only in-frame clones are kept and a portion is missing. The table has over 700,000 clones, under 20% seen once. Regarding this clone: The antigen is unknown.

This sequence joins TRBV5-1 and TRBJ2-3, with TRBD2 identical over 7 bases. The sequenced sample was naive CD4+ T cells from blood. The TCR originated in a woman younger than 30 in good health. This CDR3 reads CASRSSGTGTDTQYF. For the CDR3, the DNA is TGCGCCAGCAGATCAAGCGGGACCGGCACAGATACGCAGTATTTT.